The rows below give T cell receptor beta chains drawn from one sample of a study of OX40 agonist ivuxolimab in advanced cancers. Sequencing used immunoSEQ multiplex PCR; TCRdb keeps in-frame clones, though not all of them. This sample carries approximately 77,000 clones, about nine tenths of them seen once, and the ten largest clones take approximately 15%. Sequenced here: CD4+ or CD8+ T cells sorted from blood, sampled in a trial of the OX40 agonist ivuxolimab. All receptors derive from an adult with an advanced solid tumor such as melanoma, head and neck, liver or kidney cancer. CDR3s include the opening cysteine and the closing phenylalanine or tryptophan. The D gene is left open where the match is weak. Clone size is shown for a subset of rows, as once, few, many or a class of expanded clone.

abundance: -; d_gene: -; v_gene: TRBV5-6; j_gene: TRBJ2-5; CDR3nt: TGTGCCAGCAGCTTTGAGGAGGAGGGAGAGACCCAGTACTTC; CDR3aa: CASSFEEEGETQYF
abundance: -; d_gene: TRBD2; v_gene: TRBV6-5; j_gene: TRBJ2-3; CDR3nt: TGTGCCAGCAGTCCTAGCGGGGCCTCGCCTACGCAGTATTTT; CDR3aa: CASSPSGASPTQYF
abundance: -; d_gene: TRBD2; v_gene: TRBV7-9; j_gene: TRBJ2-3; CDR3nt: TGTGCCAGCAGCTTAGTTCTGGGACAAGCGGGAGTAGGTACAGATACGCAGTATTTT; CDR3aa: CASSLVLGQAGVGTDTQYF
abundance: -; d_gene: TRBD2; v_gene: TRBV11-1; j_gene: TRBJ2-5; CDR3nt: TGTGCCAGCAGCCCCCGGGAGATAGCGGGCCAGTGGACCCAGTACTTC; CDR3aa: CASSPREIAGQWTQYF
abundance: -; d_gene: -; v_gene: TRBV5-1; j_gene: TRBJ2-1; CDR3nt: TGCGCCAGCAGCTTCACGAGCTCCTACAATGAGCAGTTCTTC; CDR3aa: CASSFTSSYNEQFF
abundance: -; d_gene: TRBD1; v_gene: TRBV9; j_gene: TRBJ2-5; CDR3nt: TGTGCCAGCAGCCCGGGACAGAGACAAGAGACCCAGTACTTC; CDR3aa: CASSPGQRQETQYF
abundance: few; d_gene: -; v_gene: TRBV11-1; j_gene: TRBJ1-6; CDR3nt: TGTGCCAGCCGAGACAGATATAATTCACCCCTCCACTTT; CDR3aa: CASRDRYNSPLHF
abundance: once; d_gene: -; v_gene: TRBV19; j_gene: TRBJ1-5; CDR3nt: TGTGCCAGTAGTATAGCTTCCCACGGATTCAATCAGCCCCAGCATTTT; CDR3aa: CASSIASHGFNQPQHF
abundance: -; d_gene: -; v_gene: TRBV9; j_gene: TRBJ1-2; CDR3nt: TGTGCCAGCAATGGGCAGAATGGCTACACCTTC; CDR3aa: CASNGQNGYTF
abundance: -; d_gene: -; v_gene: TRBV10-2; j_gene: TRBJ2-7; CDR3nt: TGCGCCAGCAGTGAGTCTTTCATGGAGCAGTACTTC; CDR3aa: CASSESFMEQYF
abundance: -; d_gene: TRBD2; v_gene: TRBV27; j_gene: TRBJ2-1; CDR3nt: TGTGCCAGCAGTTTATCCGCGGGAGTTTCCTACAATGAGCAGTTCTTC; CDR3aa: CASSLSAGVSYNEQFF
abundance: -; d_gene: -; v_gene: TRBV4-1; j_gene: TRBJ2-2; CDR3nt: TGCGCCAGCAGCCAAGATGAGGGGTCGGGCGGGGAGCTGTTTTTT; CDR3aa: CASSQDEGSGGELFF
abundance: -; d_gene: -; v_gene: TRBV2; j_gene: TRBJ1-6; CDR3nt: TGTGCCAGCAGTGGGGGCGTAGGGGCTAATTCACCCCTCCACTTT; CDR3aa: CASSGGVGANSPLHF
abundance: -; d_gene: -; v_gene: TRBV21-1; j_gene: TRBJ1-2; CDR3nt: TGTGCCAGCAGCGGATCACGGGGCGGAGTACCCCTTTTTTTTTATGGCTACACCTTC; CDR3aa: CASSGSRGGVPLFFYGYTF
abundance: -; d_gene: -; v_gene: TRBV15; j_gene: TRBJ2-2; CDR3nt: TGTGCCACCAGCAGCGGAGGTAACACCGGGGAGCTGTTTTTT; CDR3aa: CATSSGGNTGELFF
abundance: -; d_gene: -; v_gene: TRBV27; j_gene: TRBJ2-7; CDR3nt: TGTGCCAGCAGCAAATCCGGGACGGGATACGAGCAGTACTTC; CDR3aa: CASSKSGTGYEQYF
abundance: -; d_gene: -; v_gene: TRBV4-3; j_gene: TRBJ2-2; CDR3nt: TGCGCCAGCAGGCCAAACACCGGGGAGCTGTTTTTT; CDR3aa: CASRPNTGELFF
abundance: -; d_gene: TRBD2; v_gene: TRBV29-1; j_gene: TRBJ2-7; CDR3nt: TGCAGCGTTGGGACTAGCGGGGGCTACGAGCAGTACTTC; CDR3aa: CSVGTSGGYEQYF
abundance: few; d_gene: -; v_gene: TRBV27; j_gene: TRBJ1-4; CDR3nt: TGTGCCAGCAGCCGAACCGCCCTGGGAAAACTGTTTTTT; CDR3aa: CASSRTALGKLFF
abundance: -; d_gene: -; v_gene: TRBV5-4; j_gene: TRBJ2-7; CDR3nt: TGTGCCAGCAGCTTCTGGGGGGGCGGCTACGAGCAGTACTTC; CDR3aa: CASSFWGGGYEQYF
abundance: -; d_gene: -; v_gene: TRBV5-6; j_gene: TRBJ2-1; CDR3nt: TGTGCCAGCAGCTTGGGGGGATCCTACAATGAGCAGTTCTTC; CDR3aa: CASSLGGSYNEQFF
abundance: -; d_gene: -; v_gene: TRBV29-1; j_gene: TRBJ2-7; CDR3nt: TGCAGCGTTAGAGGGCAGGGCTTCTACGAGCAGTACTTC; CDR3aa: CSVRGQGFYEQYF
abundance: -; d_gene: -; v_gene: TRBV5-6; j_gene: TRBJ2-7; CDR3nt: TGTGCCAGCAGCCCGATCCAGGGCCCCTACGAGCAGTACTTC; CDR3aa: CASSPIQGPYEQYF